The clone carrying this T cell receptor beta chain was detected only a few times. Peripheral blood was drawn, ten milliliters per donor. These data belong to a study of blood T cells in healthy people across ages. Study-level information: About one barcoded TCR beta cDNA was captured per two T cells.

This CDR3 has 15 residues. Germline CDR1 and CDR2: DFQATT and SNEGSKA (reference sequence). Trimming took 0 bases from V and 1 from J, leaving 13 bases between them. Primers used in a second PCR of roughly 6 to 11 cycles were a sample-barcoded 5' primer and a J-beta primer mix. TCRdb re-analysed the 5' RACE reads in MiXCR, keeping a single row per CDR3 protein. The sample includes 750,000 to 950,000 distinct CDR3 sequences, about a quarter of them seen just once. This sample was shared with a second study, whose subject was T cells of mothers and their children. That study adds: Study donors consisted of a few healthy Caucasian mothers and their six children.

Sequenced sample: blood. This receptor was identified in a boy aged 5 to 17 in good health. The V gene is TRBV20-1, the J gene TRBJ2-7; D not resolved. CDR3 in DNA: TGCAGTGCTAGAGATGTGAATAGCTATTCCTACGAGCAGTACTTC. Its translation: CSARDVNSYSYEQYF.